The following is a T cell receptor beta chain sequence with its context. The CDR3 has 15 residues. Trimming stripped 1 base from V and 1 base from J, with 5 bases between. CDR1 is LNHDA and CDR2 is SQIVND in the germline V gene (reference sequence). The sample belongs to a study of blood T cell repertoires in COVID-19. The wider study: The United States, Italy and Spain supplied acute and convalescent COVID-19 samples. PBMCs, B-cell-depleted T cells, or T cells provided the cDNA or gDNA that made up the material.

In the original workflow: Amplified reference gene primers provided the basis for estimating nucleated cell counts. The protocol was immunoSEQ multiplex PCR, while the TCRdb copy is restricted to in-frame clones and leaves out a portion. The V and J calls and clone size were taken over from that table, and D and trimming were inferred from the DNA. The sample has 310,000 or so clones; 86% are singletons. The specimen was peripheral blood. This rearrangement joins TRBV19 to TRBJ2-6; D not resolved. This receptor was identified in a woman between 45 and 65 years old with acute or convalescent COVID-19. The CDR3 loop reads CASSIVPSGANVLTF. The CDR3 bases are TGTGCCAGTAGTATAGTCCCTTCTGGGGCCAACGTCCTGACTTTC.